This T cell receptor beta chain originates from a study of blood T cell repertoires in COVID-19. Study background: Samples came from the United States, Italy and Spain, spanning acute and convalescent COVID-19. The cDNA or gDNA used as material had been derived from T cells, B-cell-depleted T cells, or PBMCs.

V gave up 6 bases and J gave up 3 bases; unmatched junction bases: 14. Germline CDR1 and CDR2: SQVTM and ANQGSEA. The CDR3 is 16 residues long. In the authors' workflow: From reference gene primer amplification, estimates of nucleated cell counts were derived. Method: immunoSEQ multiplex PCR; TCRdb's copy keeps in-frame clones and lacks some. The V and J calls and clone size were taken over from that table, and D and trimming were inferred from the DNA. The table records 70,000 to 100,000 clones, roughly 80% of them present only once. The sequenced sample was peripheral blood. The sequence was collected from a woman at least 80 years old with acute or convalescent COVID-19. V usage is TRBV29-1 and J usage is TRBJ1-2; 9 positions agree with TRBD1. In nucleotides, the CDR3 is TGCAGCGTGGGGGGAGGGACAGGGAGCTCAGACTATGGCTACACCTTC. It yields the protein CSVGGGTGSSDYGYTF.